This T cell receptor (beta chain) was recovered during a study of T cell repertoires in cytomegalovirus infection. For the study at large: Use of recently identified HLA-C-restricted and well-studied HLA-B-restricted CMV epitopes was part of the study. Public signatures in TCR beta pointed to CMV infection and matching HLA type.

Deletions cut 1 base from V and 3 bases from J, with 4 bases between. Germline CDR1 and CDR2: SGDLS and YYNGEE. The CDR3 contains 13 residues. A single record per CDR3 protein comes from TCRdb applying MiXCR to the reads. The data hold over 100,000 distinct CDR3 sequences, with around 29% observed a single time. Study-wide results and caveats: HLA-C-restricted CMV clonotypes gave the most frequent clonotype in two of eight donors. CMV carriers with the relevant HLA were identified by cumulative public TCR beta family frequency.

Note on this clonotype: Its antigen is currently unknown.

The sequence was collected from a human donor in good health (CMV status not recorded). Some clones in this sample may be carry-over from other donors' samples. This specimen was CD8+ T cells from cultured PBMCs, taken from culture after CMV antigen stimulation. The J gene is TRBJ2-2, the V gene TRBV9, with D uncertain. This CDR3 reads CASSVKHTGELFF. CDR3 coding DNA: TGTGCCAGCAGCGTAAAACACACCGGGGAGCTGTTTTTT.